This T cell receptor (beta chain) was captured by sequencing in a study of CD8 T cells in Susac syndrome. RNA in amounts of about 0.5 to 1 ug was reverse transcribed with random hexamers. The TCR beta CDR3 was amplified by immunoSEQ multiplex PCR across 54 Vbeta, 13 Jbeta. TCRdb reprocessed the immunoSEQ multiplex PCR reads via MiXCR and lists one record per CDR3 protein. This table holds roughly 200,000 distinct CDR3 sequences, roughly 94% found once. Sequencing of TCR beta was undertaken in CD8+ and CD4+ T cells derived from blood. Matched for age and sex, the controls were healthy donors. Trimming cost V 0 bases and J 5 bases, with 11 bases left between them. Germline V gives CDR1 LGHDT, CDR2 YNNKEL (reference sequence). The CDR3 runs to 15 residues.

The receptor comes from a human donor in good health. The sequenced sample consisted of CD4+ T cells from PBMCs. The chain carries TRBV3-1 and TRBJ1-5; no clear D gene. CDR3 DNA sequence: TGTGCCAGCAGCCAAGATGCAATTGCAGATCAGCCCCAGCATTTT. This gives the protein CASSQDAIADQPQHF.